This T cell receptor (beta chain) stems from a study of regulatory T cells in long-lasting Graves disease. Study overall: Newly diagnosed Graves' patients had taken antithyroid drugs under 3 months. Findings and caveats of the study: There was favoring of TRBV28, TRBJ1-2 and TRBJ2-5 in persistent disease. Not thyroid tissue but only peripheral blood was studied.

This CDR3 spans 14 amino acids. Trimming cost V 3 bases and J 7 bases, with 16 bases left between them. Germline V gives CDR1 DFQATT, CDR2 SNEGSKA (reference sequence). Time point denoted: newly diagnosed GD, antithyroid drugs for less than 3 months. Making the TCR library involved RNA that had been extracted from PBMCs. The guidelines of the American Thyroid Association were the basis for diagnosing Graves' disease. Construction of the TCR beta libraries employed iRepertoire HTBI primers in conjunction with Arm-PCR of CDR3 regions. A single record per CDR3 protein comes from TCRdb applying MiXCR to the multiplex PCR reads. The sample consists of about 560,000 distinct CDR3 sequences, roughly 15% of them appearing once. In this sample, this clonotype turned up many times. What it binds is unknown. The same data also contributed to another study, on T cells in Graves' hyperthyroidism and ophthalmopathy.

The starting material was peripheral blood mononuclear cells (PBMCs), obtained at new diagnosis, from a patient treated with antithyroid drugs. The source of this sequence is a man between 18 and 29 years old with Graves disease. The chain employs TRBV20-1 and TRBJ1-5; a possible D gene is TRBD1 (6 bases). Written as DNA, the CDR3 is TGCAGTGCTAGCCAAGGGGGTCTCGGACAGCCCCAGCATTTT. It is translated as CSASQGGLGQPQHF.